What follows are 3 T cell receptor beta chains derived from one specimen sequenced in a study of blood T cell repertoires in COVID-19. The assay was immunoSEQ multiplex PCR, and TCRdb's table has in-frame clones only and misses some. The repertoire holds around 240,000 clones, with approximately 90% as singletons. The sequencing sample was made of PBMCs or T cells enriched from blood (not recorded which). The origin of the receptors is a human donor in a cohort exposed to, infected with or recovered from COVID-19 (not recorded which). The donor label of this sample is uncertain.

This chain joins TRBV19 and TRBJ2-1; a weak D match, TRBD1 (5 bases). The germline V gene encodes CDR1 LNHDA and CDR2 SQIVND (reference sequence). The ends were cut back, 1 base at V and 5 bases at J, with 18 bases in the middle. This CDR3 has 17 amino acids. The CDR3 sequence is CASSIAAGNTLHNEQFF. The CDR3 coding sequence is TGTGCCAGTAGTATAGCGGCAGGGAATACCCTTCACAATGAGCAGTTCTTC.

CDR3 sequence: CASWGGVEQYF. CDR3 in DNA: TGTGCCTCTTGGGGGGGCGTGGAGCAGTACTTC. The V and J genes are TRBV30 and TRBJ2-7; tentative D call: TRBD2 (7 bases). With 7 bases removed from V and 7 bases from J, the gap between germline ends came to 14 bases. The germline CDR1 and CDR2 sequences are GTSNPN and SVGIG (reference sequence). The CDR3 extends over 11 amino acids.

The chain recombines TRBV7-9 with TRBJ1-4, with D tentatively TRBD1 (5 bases). The germline gives CDR1 SEHNR, CDR2 FQNEAQ (reference sequence). The V and J ends lost 4 bases and 8 bases respectively, with 20 bases between them. The CDR3 is 16 residues long. The CDR3 spells CASSYPSRVGSEKLFF. For the CDR3, the DNA is TGTGCCAGCAGCTACCCCTCCAGGGTGGGATCGGAAAAACTGTTTTTT. Looking up the rest from reference TRBV7-9 and TRBJ1-4 gives the full variable domain: DTGVSQNPRHKITKRGQNVTFRCDPISEHNRLYWYRQTLGQGPEFLTYFQNEAQLEKSRLLSDRFSAERPKGSFSTLEIQRTEQGDSAMYLCASSYPSRVGSEKLFFGSGTQLSVL.